Shown below are 16 T cell receptor beta chains from a single sample sequenced in a study of shared clonotypes between healthy human individuals. Cells designated naive CD8 were CD45RO-negative and were positively selected for CCR7, with terminally differentiated effector memory CD45RA+ cells excluded. Sequenced by immunoSEQ multiplex PCR; TCRdb stores in-frame clones only, minus some. The sample lists some 2.1 million clones, 85% to 95% occurring once. Input material: naive CD8+ T cells sorted from blood. Receptors originate from a man between 18 and 29 years old in good health.

The gene calls are TRBV28 and TRBJ1-1, with no clear D. There are 13 residues in the CDR3. V lost 5 bases and J 0 bases, leaving 7 bases between the germline ends. CDR1 is MDHEN, CDR2 SYDVKM, per germline. This chain's CDR3 is CASSPSMNTEAFF. In DNA, the CDR3 is TGTGCCAGCAGTCCCTCCATGAACACTGAAGCTTTCTTT.

The rearrangement joins TRBV6-5 to TRBJ2-3, with no clear D. The CDR3 totals 13 residues. Germline-derived CDR1 and CDR2 are MNHEY and SVGAGI. The V gene lost 0 bases and the J gene lost 4 bases, with 5 bases spanning the gap. The CDR3 DNA reads as TGTGCCAGCAGTTACTCAGAGTCAGATACGCAGTATTTT. Translating gives CASSYSESDTQYF.

This clone was seen a single time. The CDR3 loop reads CASSLDPDTYNEQFF. CDR3 in DNA: TGTGCCAGCAGCTTAGATCCGGATACCTACAATGAGCAGTTCTTC. The chain couples TRBV11-2 to TRBJ2-1; D is undetermined. The V gene lost 0 bases and the J gene lost 2 bases, with 8 bases spanning the gap. The length of the CDR3 is 15 residues. CDR1 SGHAT and CDR2 FQNNGV come from the germline V gene.

The chain couples TRBV7-6 to TRBJ2-7; D is unclear. The CDR3 has 15 residues. Germline V gene sequence: CDR1 SGHVS, CDR2 FNYEAQ. Trimming took 2 bases from V and 4 from J, leaving 15 bases between them. The CDR3 DNA reads as TGTGCCAGCAGCTTAAGCCCCGGTCCGAGATACGAGCAGTACTTC. This codes for CASSLSPGPRYEQYF. The full variable domain, rest sourced from reference TRBV7-6 and TRBJ2-7, is GAGVSQSPRYKVTKRGQDVALRCDPISGHVSLYWYRQALGQGPEFLTYFNYEAQQDKSGLPNDRFSAERPEGSISTLTIQRTEQRDSAMYRCASSLSPGPRYEQYFGPGTRLTVT.

V is TRBV30 and J is TRBJ2-1; 7 positions agree with TRBD2. There are 14 residues in the CDR3. The germline V gene encodes CDR1 GTSNPN and CDR2 SVGIG (reference sequence). The V and J ends lost 5 bases and 9 bases, in that order; junction bases with no gene match: 13. CDR3 DNA sequence: TGTGCCTGGGCTCTTGGCGGAGGGGAGGGTGAGCAGTTCTTC. This translates into CAWALGGGEGEQFF.

The chain couples TRBV27 to TRBJ1-6; D remains unclear. From germline, CDR1 is MNHEY and CDR2 SMNVEV (reference sequence). Trimming shortened V by 6 bases and J by 11 bases, and 14 bases separated the two germline ends. CDR3 length equals 13 residues. Here the CDR3 reads CASSLASRAPLHF. In nucleotides, the CDR3 is TGTGCCAGCAGCCTAGCAAGTAGGGCACCCCTCCACTTT.

The chain couples TRBV19 to TRBJ2-7; D may be TRBD1 (5 bases). The CDR3 extends over 15 amino acids. Germline CDR1 reads LNHDA; CDR2 reads SQIVND (reference sequence). The V and J ends lost 1 base and 7 bases respectively, with 17 bases between them. CDR3 protein: CASSIGQGPLWEQYF. CDR3 in DNA: TGTGCCAGTAGTATAGGGCAGGGTCCTCTCTGGGAGCAGTACTTC. Drawing the rest from reference TRBV19 and TRBJ2-7, the complete variable domain is DGGITQSPKYLFRKEGQNVTLSCEQNLNHDAMYWYRQDPGQGLRLIYYSQIVNDFQKGDIAEGYSVSREKKESFPLTVTSAQKNPTAFYLCASSIGQGPLWEQYFGPGTRLTVT.

Concerning this clone: At one end, the junction sequence differs from germline, possibly due to a read error. Here the CDR3 DNA reads TGCGCCAGCAGCGAAACAGGGGGTAGCCCCTATAATTCACCCCTCCACTTT. Its protein product is CASSETGGSPYNSPLHF. The genes are TRBV7-9 and TRBJ1-6; 8 bases fit TRBD1. Germline values: CDR1 SEHNR, CDR2 FQNEAQ (reference sequence). CDR3 length: 17 amino acids.

The rearrangement links TRBV9 to TRBJ1-5; the match to TRBD1 covers 9 bases. The trim removed 3 bases at V and 7 bases at J, leaving 8 bases unmatched. CDR3 length: 15 amino acids. Germline CDR1 and CDR2: SGDLS and YYNGEE. This CDR3 is CASSGSGQGYQPQHF. The CDR3 DNA reads as TGTGCCAGCAGCGGGTCGGGACAGGGTTACCAGCCCCAGCATTTT.

The V gene is TRBV13, the J gene TRBJ2-7; unclear D gene. CDR3 size: 12 residues. Trimming stripped 5 bases from V and 4 bases from J, with 9 bases between. The V gene's germline CDR1 is PRHDT and CDR2 FYEKMQ (reference sequence). The CDR3 loop reads CASSLSGYEQYF. The CDR3 bases are TGTGCCAGCAGCCTCTCCGGTTACGAGCAGTACTTC.

This clone occurred once. CDR3 residues: CASSPSDSSYEQYF. CDR3 DNA: TGTGCCAGCAGTCCCTCGGACAGCTCCTACGAGCAGTACTTC. The rearrangement uses TRBV27 and TRBJ2-7, with a weak D call TRBD1 (6 bases). CDR3 length: 14 residues. Trimming removed 5 bases at V and 0 bases at J, with 11 bases between. Germline V gene sequence: CDR1 MNHEY, CDR2 SMNVEV (reference sequence).

Only a few counts were recorded for this clone. The genes are TRBV19 and TRBJ1-1, with 7 positions matching TRBD1. The CDR3 is 16 residues long. The germline gives CDR1 LNHDA, CDR2 SQIVND (reference sequence). V lost 6 bases and J lost 0; bases outside the gene matches: 10. CDR3 nucleotides: TGTGCCAGTAGAATAAGGGGGCCCCGACTGAACACTGAAGCTTTCTTT. It encodes CASRIRGPRLNTEAFF.

Of note for this clone: Other DNA sequences from this sample encode an identical CDR3 as well. The gene calls are TRBV4-1 and TRBJ2-7; TRBD2 matches at 10 bases. The CDR3 sequence is 15 residues long. V trimming: 3 bases; J trimming: 2 bases; junction bases outside the gene matches: 4. Germline V lookup: CDR1 MGHRA, CDR2 YSYEKL. The chain's CDR3 is CASSQRTSGAYEQYF. In DNA, the CDR3 is TGCGCCAGCAGCCAGAGGACTAGCGGAGCCTACGAGCAGTACTTC.

The chain links TRBV27 to TRBJ2-6, with TRBD1 matching over 8 bases. The CDR3 spans 17 residues. Germline V gene lookup returns CDR1 MNHEY and CDR2 SMNVEV (reference sequence). The trim removed 5 bases at V and 0 bases at J, leaving 6 bases unmatched. The CDR3 DNA reads TGTGCCAGCAGTCCAAGCACAGGGGGCTCTGGGGCCAACGTCCTGACTTTC. Protein product: CASSPSTGGSGANVLTF.

CDR3 in DNA: TGTGCCAGCAGCTTAGACCGGCGGGAGGAGAGTGAGCAGTTCTTC. It codes for CASSLDRREESEQFF. V usage is TRBV7-2 and J usage is TRBJ2-1; 8 bases are shared with TRBD2. The CDR3 loop spans 15 amino acids. Trimming removed 1 base from V and 9 bases from J; junction bases left unmatched: 8. Germline CDR1 and CDR2: SGHTA and FQGNSA.

V gene TRBV27 combines with J gene TRBJ2-7, with a weak D call TRBD2 (6 bases). The V end was cut by 5 bases, the J end by 5 bases, with 13 bases between. Germline V gene data show CDR1 as MNHEY and CDR2 as SMNVEV (reference sequence). CDR3 size: 13 residues. CDR3 in DNA: TGTGCCAGCAGTCCCGAGCGGGCGCACGAGCAGTACTTC. This gives the protein CASSPERAHEQYF.